Below, 2 T cell receptor beta chains from the same sample are listed, as sequenced in a study of cytomegalovirus exposure and HLA in healthy donors. Researchers ran the PCR with 60 Vbeta and 13 Jbeta primers. Clones were sequenced by immunoSEQ multiplex PCR, and TCRdb holds only the in-frame ones, with some missing. This sample contains 75,000 to 85,000 clones. Sequencing was performed on PBMCs. Receptor source: a man over 45 in good health and CMV-seronegative.

This chain links TRBV9 with TRBJ2-1; 8 bases align to TRBD2. The CDR3 is made up of 15 amino acids. V gave up 0 bases and J gave up 10 bases; unmatched junction bases: 9. Germline CDR1 is SGDLS and CDR2 is YYNGEE. CDR3 residues: CASSVAAGAIPEQFF. The CDR3 nucleotides are TGTGCCAGCAGCGTAGCAGCGGGGGCCATACCGGAGCAGTTCTTC.

Note on this clone: One end of the junction fails to match germline, which may point to a read error. This chain links TRBV4-3 with TRBJ2-7, with D possibly matching TRBD2 (6 bases). This CDR3 is built from 15 residues. Looked up from germline, CDR1 is LGHNA and CDR2 is YSLEER. Here the CDR3 DNA reads TGCGCCAGCAGCCAAGTCTTAGCGCTAGCGTACGATCAGTACTTC. This encodes CASSQVLALAYDQYF.